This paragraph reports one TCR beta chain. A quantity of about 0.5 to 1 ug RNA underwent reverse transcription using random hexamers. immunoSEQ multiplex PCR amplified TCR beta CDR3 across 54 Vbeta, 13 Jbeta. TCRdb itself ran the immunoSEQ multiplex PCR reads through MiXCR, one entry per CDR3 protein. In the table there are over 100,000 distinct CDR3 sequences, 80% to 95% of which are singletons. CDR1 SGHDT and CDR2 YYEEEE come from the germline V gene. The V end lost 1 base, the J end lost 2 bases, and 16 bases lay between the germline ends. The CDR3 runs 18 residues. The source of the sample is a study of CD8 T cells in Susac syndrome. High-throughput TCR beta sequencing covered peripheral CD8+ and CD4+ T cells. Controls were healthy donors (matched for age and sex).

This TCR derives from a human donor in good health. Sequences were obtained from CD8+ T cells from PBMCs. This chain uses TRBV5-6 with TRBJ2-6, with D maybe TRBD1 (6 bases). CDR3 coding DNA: TGTGCCAGCAGCTTGAAGGACAGACGAACACCTGGGGCCAACGTCCTGACTTTC. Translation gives CASSLKDRRTPGANVLTF.